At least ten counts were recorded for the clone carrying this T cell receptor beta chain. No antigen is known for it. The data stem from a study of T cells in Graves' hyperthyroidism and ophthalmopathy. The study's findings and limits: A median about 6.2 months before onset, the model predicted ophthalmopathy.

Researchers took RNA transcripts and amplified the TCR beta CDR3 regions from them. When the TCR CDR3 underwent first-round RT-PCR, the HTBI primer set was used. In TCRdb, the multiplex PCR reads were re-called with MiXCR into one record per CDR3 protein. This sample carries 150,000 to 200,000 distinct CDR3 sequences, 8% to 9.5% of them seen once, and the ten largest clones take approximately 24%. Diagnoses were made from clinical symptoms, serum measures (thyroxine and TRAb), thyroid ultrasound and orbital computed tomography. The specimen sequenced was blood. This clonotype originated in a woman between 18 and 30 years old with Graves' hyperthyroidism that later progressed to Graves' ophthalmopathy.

In DNA, the CDR3 is TGTGCCAGCAGTTTAAGCGTAGACCGGACGCAGTATTTT. This gives the protein CASSLSVDRTQYF. The rearrangement joins TRBV6-1 to TRBJ2-3; D is unresolved. Per the germline V gene, CDR1 is MNHNS and CDR2 is SASEGT. The ends were cut back, 5 bases at V and 9 bases at J, with 15 bases in the middle. This CDR3 is 13 amino acids long.